The present TCR beta chain was sequenced within a study of T-cell reconstitution after alpha-beta-depleted transplantation in children. A TCRbeta library incorporating unique molecular identifiers was prepared. TCRdb reanalysed the PCR reads using MiXCR and keeps one entry per CDR3 protein. There are roughly 610,000 distinct CDR3 sequences in the sample; roughly a tenth occur only once, and 4% to 5% lies in the top ten. Germline assignment: CDR1 KGHSH and CDR2 LQKENI. The CDR3 extends over 17 amino acids. V lost 0 bases to trimming and J lost 0 bases, with 12 bases between them. The sequenced sample was PBMCs from the stem cell graft donor, obtained from the stem cell graft. V and J are TRBV18 and TRBJ2-1; D ambiguous. This clonotype was obtained from a human donor who donated a stem cell graft to a child with acute myeloid leukemia. The DNA for the CDR3 is TGTGCCAGCTCACCACCCTCTTCCTTAAGCTCCTACAATGAGCAGTTCTTC. This encodes CASSPPSSLSSYNEQFF.